These 27 T cell receptor beta chains originate from one sample sequenced in a study of T cells in Graves' hyperthyroidism and ophthalmopathy. The TCR beta CDR3 regions underwent amplification using RNA transcripts as the source. During a first-round RT-PCR of the TCR CDR3, the HTBI primer set was used. One entry per CDR3 protein, called by TCRdb with MiXCR from the multiplex PCR reads. Of around 340,000 distinct CDR3 sequences in the sample, roughly 23% are singletons; the top ten hold around half. Material for sequencing was blood. All receptors derive from a woman aged 45 to 65 with Graves' hyperthyroidism.

J is TRBJ2-2 and V is TRBV11-2; D is unresolved. This CDR3 is 13 amino acids long. Deletions cut 5 bases from V and 5 bases from J, with 9 bases between. The germline CDR1 and CDR2 sequences are SGHAT and FQNNGV. This CDR3 reads CASSRLTTGELFF. CDR3 coding DNA: TGTGCCAGCAGCCGACTCACAACCGGGGAGCTGTTTTTT. Supplemented by reference TRBV11-2 and TRBJ2-2, the full variable domain reads EAGVAQSPRYKIIEKRQSVAFWCNPISGHATLYWYQQILGQGPKLLIQFQNNGVVDDSQLPKDRFSAERLKGVDSTLKIQPAKLEDSAVYLCASSRLTTGELFFGEGSRLTVL.

J is TRBJ2-2 and V is TRBV4-2, with unresolved D. With 0 bases removed from V and 1 base from J, the gap between germline ends came to 6 bases. Germline CDR1 LGHNA, CDR2 YNFKEQ. The CDR3 is 15 amino acids. The CDR3 nucleotides read TGTGCCAGCAGCCAAGATCAAGGGAACACCGGGGAGCTGTTTTTT. Protein: CASSQDQGNTGELFF.

This chain uses TRBV18 with TRBJ2-1; 10 bases agree with TRBD2. This CDR3 has 16 residues. CDR1 is KGHSH and CDR2 is LQKENI in the germline V gene. V lost 5 bases, J lost 5 bases, and 9 bases stayed unmatched. The CDR3 DNA reads TGTGCCAGCTCATCTCGACTAGCGGGTACAGACAATGAGCAGTTCTTC. This sequence encodes CASSSRLAGTDNEQFF.

The count of this clonotype is one. The DNA of the CDR3 is TGCAGCGTACTCGACAGGGGGCGGGAAGAGACCCAGTACTTC. Translating gives CSVLDRGREETQYF. This sequence joins TRBV29-1 and TRBJ2-5; 10 bases line up with TRBD1. The CDR3 has 14 amino acids. Unmatched junction bases numbered 7, after V lost 6 bases and J lost 3 bases. Germline V gene data show CDR1 as SQVTM and CDR2 as ANQGSEA.

There are a few counts of this clonotype. The rearrangement joins TRBV15 to TRBJ1-3; a weak D match, TRBD1 (6 bases). Germline V gene data show CDR1 as LNHNV and CDR2 as YYDKDF (reference sequence). Deletions cut 0 bases from V and 2 bases from J, with 11 bases between. The CDR3 is 16 amino acids. CDR3: CATSRDPGHTGNTIYF. CDR3 DNA sequence: TGTGCCACCAGCAGAGATCCGGGACATACTGGAAACACCATATATTTT.

The chain uses TRBV7-2 and TRBJ2-2; tentatively, D is TRBD1 (6 bases). From germline, CDR1 is SGHTA and CDR2 FQGNSA. The CDR3 consists of 14 residues. With 5 bases removed from V and 5 bases from J, the gap between germline ends came to 12 bases. CDR3 protein: CASSARQATGELFF. The CDR3 DNA reads as TGTGCCAGCAGCGCAAGACAGGCTACCGGGGAGCTGTTTTTT.

J is TRBJ2-1 and V is TRBV11-3; a weak D match, TRBD1 (5 bases). Trimming stripped 5 bases from V and 5 bases from J, with 10 bases between. The length of the CDR3 is 13 residues. CDR1 SGHNT and CDR2 YENEEA come from the germline V gene. CDR3 in DNA: TGTGCCAGCAGCCTTCTAGGGGACAATGAGCAGTTCTTC. Protein: CASSLLGDNEQFF.

This clonotype showed up many times. The V gene is TRBV7-8, the J gene TRBJ2-3; 11 nucleotides line up with TRBD2. With V trimmed by 5 bases and J by 2 bases, 6 bases remained unmatched. Germline-derived CDR1 and CDR2 are SGHVS and FQNEAQ. This CDR3 comprises 16 residues. The CDR3 is CASSRASGGFTDTQYF. CDR3 DNA: TGTGCCAGCAGCCGGGCTAGCGGGGGGTTCACAGATACGCAGTATTTT.

This clonotype has a count of ten or more. V is TRBV9 and J is TRBJ1-5; D might be TRBD1 (5 bases). The CDR3 consists of 15 residues. CDR1 is SGDLS and CDR2 is YYNGEE in the germline V gene. Trimming cost V 3 bases and J 5 bases, with 15 bases left between them. Here the CDR3 reads CASSAGRGRYQPQHF. DNA for the CDR3: TGTGCCAGCAGCGCCGGACGGGGACGTTATCAGCCCCAGCATTTT.

This clonotype was seen repeatedly, ten times or more. The V call is TRBV18, the J call TRBJ1-2; a possible D gene is TRBD1 (5 bases). The germline CDR1 and CDR2 sequences are KGHSH and LQKENI. With 2 bases removed from V and 8 bases from J, the gap between germline ends came to 15 bases. This CDR3 region has 14 residues. The CDR3 bases are TGTGCCAGCTCACCATTTCGGGGCCCGAACGGCTACACCTTC. As protein: CASSPFRGPNGYTF.

V usage is TRBV7-8 and J usage is TRBJ2-4; D might be TRBD1 or TRBD2, each matching 5 bases. The CDR3 consists of 13 residues. V was clipped by 6 bases and J by 4 bases, with 10 bases between them. From germline, CDR1 is SGHVS and CDR2 FQNEAQ. The CDR3 reads CASRGEQKNIQYF. The CDR3 DNA reads TGTGCCAGCAGGGGGGAACAAAAAAACATTCAGTACTTC.

The chain combines TRBV5-1 with TRBJ1-4; TRBD1 might be the D (5 bases). V was shortened by 4 bases and J by 8 bases, with 15 bases between the two germline ends. Germline CDR1 is SGHRS and CDR2 is YFSETQ. CDR3 length: 14 amino acids. The CDR3 sequence: CASSPGRDGEKLFF. CDR3 nucleotides: TGCGCCAGCAGCCCCGGACGGGACGGAGAAAAACTGTTTTTT.

This clonotype was seen many times. The V gene is TRBV20-1, the J gene TRBJ2-3; 8 bases map to TRBD2. This CDR3 is 14 amino acids long. Germline V lookup: CDR1 DFQATT, CDR2 SNEGSKA (reference sequence). With 6 bases clipped from V and 7 bases from J, the junction kept 12 bases outside the gene matches. The DNA for the CDR3 is TGCAGTGCCCGTAGCGGGACTTCCTTTAATACGCAGTATTTT. It codes for CSARSGTSFNTQYF.

J is TRBJ1-6 and V is TRBV28; D is unclear. Trimming cost V 7 bases and J 7 bases, with 17 bases left between them. This CDR3 comprises 15 residues. Germline V gene lookup returns CDR1 MDHEN and CDR2 SYDVKM. The CDR3 sequence is CASTQEGGINSPLHF. The CDR3 bases are TGTGCCAGCACCCAGGAGGGAGGGATCAATTCACCCCTCCACTTT.

V and J are TRBV6-1 and TRBJ2-7; 8 nucleotides line up with TRBD1. The CDR3 is 14 amino acids. V lost 6 bases and J lost 3; bases outside the gene matches: 7. Germline V gene sequence: CDR1 MNHNS, CDR2 SASEGT. CDR3 bases: TGTGCCAGCAGGGATGACAGGGGCCGCTACGAGCAGTACTTC. It encodes CASRDDRGRYEQYF.

This clonotype occurred a few times. V and J are TRBV27 and TRBJ2-7; no reliable D call. Germline V CDR1 and CDR2: MNHEY, SMNVEV (reference sequence). Deletions cut 0 bases from V and 6 bases from J, with 12 bases between. The CDR3 length is 14 residues. The CDR3 nucleotides are TGTGCCAGCAGTTTATCCCATGGCTACTCCGAGCAGTACTTC. Translating it yields CASSLSHGYSEQYF.

This clonotype has more than one count but fewer than ten. V is TRBV19 and J is TRBJ2-1; 12 nucleotides match TRBD2. Per germline, CDR1 LNHDA and CDR2 SQIVND (reference sequence). V lost 1 base to trimming and J lost 7 bases; unmatched junction nucleotides: 2. The CDR3 has 15 amino acids. The CDR3 nucleotides read TGTGCCAGTAGTATAGTAACTAGCGGGAGGAATGAGCAGTTCTTC. The encoded protein is CASSIVTSGRNEQFF.

The chain recombines TRBV12-3 or TRBV12-4 with TRBJ1-1; D not certain. Trimming left V 6 bases short and J 2 bases short, with 16 bases between. The CDR3 runs to 15 residues. The CDR3 nucleotides are TGTGCCAGCAGGCGGAACCAGGACGGTAACACTGAAGCTTTCTTT. Its translation is CASRRNQDGNTEAFF.

In this sample, this clonotype turned up many times. The V call is TRBV20-1, the J call TRBJ1-4; D is perhaps TRBD1 (5 bases). The CDR3 sequence is 12 residues long. The germline V gene has CDR1 DFQATT and CDR2 SNEGSKA (reference sequence). V was pared by 6 bases and J by 5 bases, with 10 bases between. This chain's CDR3 is CSARDGNEKLFF. The CDR3 bases are TGCAGTGCCAGGGACGGGAATGAAAAACTGTTTTTT.

Only a few counts were recorded for this clonotype. Written as DNA, the CDR3 is TGTGCCAGCAGTTACCTCGGCGGGTCCTCCTACGAGCAGTACTTC. Protein: CASSYLGGSSYEQYF. V is TRBV6-5 and J is TRBJ2-7; the D gene is possibly TRBD2 (5 bases). Germline lookup yields CDR1 MNHEY and CDR2 SVGAGI. The CDR3 has 15 amino acids. V lost 2 bases to trimming and J lost 0 bases, with 11 bases between them.

The chain has TRBV6-9 and TRBJ2-1; no reliable D call. The germline V gene has CDR1 MNHGY and CDR2 SVAAGI. This CDR3 spans 13 amino acids. V dropped 3 bases and J dropped 5 bases, with 8 bases sitting between them. The CDR3 nucleotides are TGTGCCAGCAGTTACGGACGGGACAATGAGCAGTTCTTC. The encoded protein is CASSYGRDNEQFF.

This clonotype was seen only a few times. The CDR3 DNA reads TGTGCCAGCAGTTTCTATGCCAGCAGGGCGGAGACCCAGTACTTC. Translated: CASSFYASRAETQYF. This chain uses TRBV27 with TRBJ2-5; D might be TRBD1 (5 bases). This CDR3 region has 15 residues. Germline CDR1 and CDR2: MNHEY and SMNVEV (reference sequence). Trimming pared 3 bases from V and 5 bases from J, leaving 16 bases between.

This clonotype was seen ten or more times. The genes are TRBV9 and TRBJ2-7, with TRBD2 as a possible D gene (6 bases). The CDR3 extends over 14 amino acids. Germline loops: CDR1 SGDLS, CDR2 YYNGEE. V was shortened by 5 bases and J by 3 bases, with 15 bases between the two germline ends. The CDR3 here is CASSGGTGNYEQYF. CDR3 nucleotides: TGTGCCAGCAGTGGGGGGACTGGGAACTACGAGCAGTACTTC. Full variable domain (rest looked up from reference TRBV9 and TRBJ2-7): DSGVTQTPKHLITATGQRVTLRCSPRSGDLSVYWYQQSLDQGLQFLIQYYNGEERAKGNILERFSAQQFPDLHSELNLSSLELGDSALYFCASSGGTGNYEQYFGPGTRLTVT.

This chain uses TRBV6-1 with TRBJ1-1; D gene uncertain. The CDR3 contains 12 residues. CDR1 and CDR2 (germline): MNHNS, SASEGT. Trimming shortened V by 6 bases and J by 11 bases, and 16 bases separated the two germline ends. The CDR3 protein is CASSNDRLAAFF. The CDR3 DNA reads as TGTGCCAGCAGCAATGACCGCTTGGCGGCTTTCTTT.

This clonotype was observed a handful of times. This sequence joins TRBV4-1 and TRBJ2-3; D gene unclear. Germline V gene lookup returns CDR1 MGHRA and CDR2 YSYEKL. This CDR3 spans 14 amino acids. Trimming cost V 10 bases and J 0 bases, with 14 bases left between them. This CDR3 is CANLSYPSTDTQYF. The CDR3 nucleotides read TGCGCCAACCTAAGCTATCCTAGCACAGATACGCAGTATTTT.

Ten or more counts support this clonotype. The CDR3 protein is CSARVAGANQPQHF. CDR3 in DNA: TGCAGTGCTAGAGTCGCAGGGGCTAATCAGCCCCAGCATTTT. This chain links TRBV20-1 with TRBJ1-5; weak D call: TRBD1 (6 bases). Trimming removed 1 base at V and 4 bases at J, with 11 bases between. The CDR3 loop spans 14 amino acids. From germline, CDR1 is DFQATT and CDR2 SNEGSKA (reference sequence).

This clonotype has at least ten counts. This chain connects TRBV28 to TRBJ2-1, with 9 positions matching TRBD2. J was trimmed by 4 bases and V by 2 bases; bases with no gene match: 3. Germline loops: CDR1 MDHEN, CDR2 SYDVKM. CDR3 size: 15 residues. The CDR3 reads CASSLSLAGYNEQFF. As DNA, the CDR3 is TGTGCCAGCAGTTTAAGCCTAGCGGGGTACAATGAGCAGTTCTTC.